This record concerns one TCR beta chain sequence. Its antigen is not known. Vbeta (60) and Jbeta (13) primers were used in the PCR. Method: immunoSEQ multiplex PCR; TCRdb's copy keeps in-frame clones and lacks some. This table holds about 110,000 clones, approximately 60% found once. The sample belongs to a study of cytomegalovirus exposure and HLA in healthy donors. Healthy bone marrow donors made up the cohort. Study-wide results and caveats: Specificity of a few CMV-associated chains for CMV antigens was verified in vitro.

Germline CDR1 is LNHNV and CDR2 is YYDKDF (reference sequence). J was trimmed by 2 bases and V by 1 base; bases with no gene match: 2. This CDR3 contains 15 residues. The gene calls are TRBV15 and TRBJ1-3; 7 positions agree with TRBD1. Sequenced sample: PBMCs. The sequence was collected from a woman aged 25 to 39 in good health and CMV-seronegative. CDR3 sequence (DNA): TGTGCCACCAGCAGAGGTGGACAGGCTGGAAACACCATATATTTT. Protein: CATSRGGQAGNTIYF.